A selection of T cell receptor beta chains follows, all from one sample in a study of memory CD4+ T cells and cytomegalovirus serostatus. Sequencing was performed with immunoSEQ multiplex PCR; in TCRdb, only in-frame clones are kept and a portion is missing. The data hold roughly 49,000 clones, with 78% observed a single time. The specimen sequenced was memory CD4+ T cells from blood. These receptors all stem from an adult in good health and CMV-seronegative. The CDR3 runs from the conserved cysteine through the conserved F or W. A D gene is named only where the DNA matches it firmly. Where a row states a size, it is once, few, many or the class of an expanded clone; other rows omit it.

NA,NA,TRBJ1-1,TRBV6-5,CASSEDSAAFF,TGTGCCAGCAGTGAAGATTCAGCGGCTTTCTTT
NA,NA,TRBJ1-6,TRBV2,CASYNPFPQYTLHF,TGTGCCAGCTATAATCCATTCCCACAGTACACCCTCCACTTT
NA,NA,TRBJ1-2,TRBV7-8,CASSIGEGGYTF,TGTGCCAGCAGTATAGGGGAGGGTGGCTACACCTTC
NA,NA,TRBJ2-3,TRBV5-1,CASSLAQGDTQYF,TGCGCCAGCAGCTTGGCCCAGGGAGATACGCAGTATTTT
NA,NA,TRBJ2-7,TRBV6-1,CASRFLGSGLYEQYF,TGTGCCAGCCGTTTTTTAGGGTCGGGGCTCTACGAGCAGTACTTC
TRBD1,NA,TRBJ2-4,TRBV28,CASSRDRVINIQYF,TGTGCCAGCAGTCGGGACAGGGTGATAAACATTCAGTACTTC
TRBD1,NA,TRBJ1-2,TRBV28,CASRRPGQGNRGYTF,TGTGCCAGCAGGCGACCGGGACAGGGGAACCGGGGCTACACCTTC
NA,NA,TRBJ1-3,TRBV6-5,CASRRAGGNTIYF,TGTGCCAGCAGGCGGGCGGGAGGAAACACCATATATTTT
NA,once,TRBJ1-6,TRBV27,CASSLAQNSYNSPLHF,TGTGCCAGCAGTTTAGCCCAGAACTCCTATAATTCACCCCTCCACTTT
NA,few,TRBJ2-1,TRBV2,CASSEASPNEQFF,TGTGCCAGCAGTGAAGCCAGTCCGAATGAGCAGTTCTTC
TRBD1,NA,TRBJ2-5,TRBV5-8,CASTPWTGIQETQYF,TGTGCCAGCACCCCTTGGACAGGGATCCAAGAGACCCAGTACTTC
TRBD1,once,TRBJ1-2,TRBV5-5,CASSLPTGGGEGYTF,TGTGCCAGCAGCTTACCGACAGGGGGCGGAGAAGGCTACACCTTC
TRBD1,NA,TRBJ1-4,TRBV28,CASSDGSQGLREKLFF,TGTGCCAGCAGCGATGGCTCACAGGGGCTGCGCGAAAAACTGTTTTTT
NA,NA,TRBJ2-7,TRBV2,CAAEPTGVTYEQYF,TGTGCCGCGGAGCCAACGGGGGTGACTTACGAGCAGTACTTC
NA,once,TRBJ2-3,TRBV18,CASSSQGAYGTDTQYF,TGTGCCAGCTCATCGCAAGGGGCCTATGGCACAGATACGCAGTATTTT
NA,few,TRBJ2-7,TRBV28,CASSFSGSTEQYF,TGTGCCAGCAGTTTTTCGGGCTCGACCGAGCAGTACTTC
TRBD2,NA,TRBJ2-4,TRBV7-2,CASSLDSGGSKNIQYF,TGTGCCAGCAGCTTAGATAGCGGGGGATCCAAAAACATTCAGTACTTC
TRBD1,few,TRBJ2-2,TRBV5-1,CASSLGAGTGRPGELFF,TGCGCCAGCAGCTTGGGGGCCGGGACAGGGAGGCCCGGGGAGCTGTTTTTT
NA,NA,TRBJ1-6,TRBV18,CASSSRDSPLHF,TGTGCCAGCTCATCGCGGGATTCACCCCTCCACTTT
NA,NA,TRBJ2-7,TRBV5-5,CASSLTGRTDYEQYF,TGTGCCAGCAGCTTGACGGGACGGACAGACTACGAGCAGTACTTC
NA,NA,TRBJ1-1,TRBV5-1,CASKVGGGSMNTEAFF,TGCGCCAGCAAAGTTGGGGGGGGCTCTATGAACACTGAAGCTTTCTTT
TRBD1,NA,TRBJ2-7,TRBV28,CASSLTGGSYEQYF,TGTGCCAGCAGTTTGACAGGGGGCTCCTACGAGCAGTACTTC
NA,few,TRBJ2-7,TRBV7-9,CASSLVGWEQYF,TGTGCCAGCAGCTTAGTTGGGTGGGAGCAGTACTTC
NA,medium-sized,TRBJ2-1,TRBV5-1,CASSFASRDNEQFF,TGCGCCAGCAGCTTTGCGTCCAGGGACAATGAGCAGTTCTTC
NA,few,TRBJ1-1,TRBV2,CASSEAGGLNTEAFF,TGTGCCAGCAGTGAAGCCGGGGGGTTGAACACTGAAGCTTTCTTT